This T cell receptor (beta chain) was documented in a study of CD8 T cells in ankylosing spondylitis (dated by TCRdb to the late 2010s). As for the study more broadly: To find TCR variants linked to disease, the study profiled T cell receptor beta repertoires in ankylosing spondylitis patients and healthy donors. The full study cohort was made up of about 25 ankylosing spondylitis patients and fewer than 120 healthy donors. Peripheral blood samples were taken, and synovial fluid was additionally collected from ankylosing spondylitis patients.

TCRdb lists the instrument as Illumina HiSeq 2500. TCR beta libraries were prepared by quantitative 5'-RACE with molecular barcodes. The study's processing was this. To identify disease-linked TCR variants, a new computational method was used, one built on a probabilistic model of VDJ rearrangement. TCRdb passed the public sequencing reads through fastp at Q25 and MiXCR, retaining productive beta sequences. Rows are unified per CDR3 protein, each entry keeping the most common DNA and genes. TCRdb's processing, not the authors', yielded these V and J calls. The sample contains 150,000 to 200,000 distinct CDR3 sequences, about 18% of them found a single time. Of the sample, roughly 4% is held by the ten largest clones. Trimming costs V 5 bases and J 5 bases, and their ends lie 21 bases apart. From a lookup of the germline V gene (reference sequence), CDR1 and CDR2 are SEHNR and FQNEAQ. The CDR3 spans 16 residues, from the cysteine through the phenylalanine. Just CDR3 DNA is preserved here, 48 bases in frame from base 1.

Paper-wide results and their limitations: Some of the motif variants had been reported before in the synovial fluid and blood of reactive arthritis patients, a finding that suggests common disease-initiation mechanisms. The disease-linked clones had a CD8+ phenotype and were found at relatively low frequencies in peripheral blood. Blood from ankylosing spondylitis patients appeared to be characterized by a TCR beta motif composed of about eight highly homologous amino acid variants. Significant enrichment of the disease-linked clones was reported in matched synovial fluid samples from ankylosing spondylitis patients.

This clonotype was found many times. The antigen this receptor binds is unknown. Base qualities were left out, and no much larger clone turns up one base away. The rearranged chain carries TRBV7-9 and TRBJ2-5, with the D gene possibly TRBD1 or TRBD2, each one fitting 5 bases. This sequence was found in a male donor aged 10 to 35 with ankylosing spondylitis or in good health (not recorded which). Donor details come from another sample of the same person, matched by shared clones. Sequencing was carried out using blood, either unsorted or a sorted T cell fraction (not recorded which). The sequenced DNA: TGTGCCAGCAGCCCAACGGGGAGAACGGCAGGGGAGACCCAGTACTTC. Translated, it gives CASSPTGRTAGETQYF.